The 2 T cell receptor beta chains in this list originate from one sample, sequenced in a study of cytomegalovirus exposure and HLA in healthy donors. The study ran its PCR with 60 Vbeta and 13 Jbeta primers. Generated by immunoSEQ multiplex PCR, the TCRdb table keeps only in-frame clones and is missing some. This table has 100,000 to 150,000 clones, more than 70% appearing once. Sequenced material: PBMCs. The receptor set was obtained from a man younger than 40 in good health and CMV-seronegative.

This sequence joins TRBV9 and TRBJ2-7; no reliable D call. The CDR3 contains 14 residues. Germline assignment: CDR1 SGDLS and CDR2 YYNGEE. V was trimmed by 0 bases and J by 3 bases, leaving 10 bases between them. The CDR3 nucleotides are TGTGCCAGCAGCGTAGATCCTAGTATCTACGAGCAGTACTTC. Encoded protein: CASSVDPSIYEQYF.

The chain links TRBV7-8 to TRBJ1-1; 10 positions agree with TRBD1. CDR1 is SGHVS and CDR2 is FQNEAQ in the germline V gene. Trimming took 6 bases from V and 3 from J; bases not matched to a gene: 10. The CDR3 totals 16 residues. Here the CDR3 reads CASRRSRTGGDTEAFF. Here the CDR3 DNA reads TGTGCCAGCAGACGCAGTAGGACAGGGGGGGACACTGAAGCTTTCTTT.